The clone carrying this T cell receptor (beta chain) was recorded many times. Its antigen is still unknown. The data were taken from a study of CD8 T cells in ankylosing spondylitis. Per germline, CDR1 ENHRY and CDR2 SYGVKD. V was pared by 10 bases and J by 5 bases, with 15 bases between. The CDR3 has 13 residues. 5'-RACE, quantitative and with molecular barcodes, yielded the TCR beta libraries. TCRdb used MiXCR to reprocess the 5' RACE reads, holding one entry per CDR3 protein. This sample has 450,000 or so distinct CDR3 sequences, with 25% to 30% found just once. Points from the study as a whole: Characteristic, it appeared, of ankylosing spondylitis blood was a TCR beta motif of eight or nine highly homologous variants.

The sequence was obtained from a male donor with ankylosing spondylitis. The rearrangement joins TRBV10-3 to TRBJ2-1; D not certain. The sample was blood, either unsorted or a sorted T cell fraction (not recorded which). The CDR3 here is CATTMRFDNEQFF. The CDR3 bases are TGTGCCACCACGATGCGCTTCGACAATGAGCAGTTCTTC.